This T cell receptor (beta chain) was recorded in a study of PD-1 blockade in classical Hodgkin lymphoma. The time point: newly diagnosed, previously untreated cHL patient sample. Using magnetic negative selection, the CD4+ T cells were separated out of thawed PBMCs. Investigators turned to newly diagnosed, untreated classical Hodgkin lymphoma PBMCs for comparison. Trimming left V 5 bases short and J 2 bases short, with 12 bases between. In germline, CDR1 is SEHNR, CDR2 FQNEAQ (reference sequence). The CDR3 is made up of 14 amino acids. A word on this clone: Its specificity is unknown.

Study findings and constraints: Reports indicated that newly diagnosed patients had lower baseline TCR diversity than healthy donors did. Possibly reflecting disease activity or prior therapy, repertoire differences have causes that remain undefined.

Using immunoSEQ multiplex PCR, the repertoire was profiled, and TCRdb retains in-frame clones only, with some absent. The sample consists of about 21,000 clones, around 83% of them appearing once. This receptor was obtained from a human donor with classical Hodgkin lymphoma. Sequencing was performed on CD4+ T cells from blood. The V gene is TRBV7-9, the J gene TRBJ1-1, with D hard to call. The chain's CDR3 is CASSGETHNTEAFF. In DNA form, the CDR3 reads TGTGCCAGCAGCGGGGAGACACACAACACTGAAGCTTTCTTT.